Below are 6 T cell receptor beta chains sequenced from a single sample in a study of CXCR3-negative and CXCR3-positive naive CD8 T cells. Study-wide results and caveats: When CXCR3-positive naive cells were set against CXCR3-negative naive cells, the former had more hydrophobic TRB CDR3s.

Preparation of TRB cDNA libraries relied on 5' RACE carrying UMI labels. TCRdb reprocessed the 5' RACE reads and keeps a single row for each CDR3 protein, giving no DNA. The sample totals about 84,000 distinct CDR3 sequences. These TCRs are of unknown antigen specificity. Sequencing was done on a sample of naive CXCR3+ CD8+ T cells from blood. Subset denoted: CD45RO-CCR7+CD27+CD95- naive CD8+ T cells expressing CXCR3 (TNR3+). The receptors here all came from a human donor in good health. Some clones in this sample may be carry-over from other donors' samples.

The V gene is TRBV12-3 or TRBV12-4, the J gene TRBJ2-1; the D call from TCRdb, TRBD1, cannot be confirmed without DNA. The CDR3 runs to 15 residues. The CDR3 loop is CASSDPGTRQEEQFF.

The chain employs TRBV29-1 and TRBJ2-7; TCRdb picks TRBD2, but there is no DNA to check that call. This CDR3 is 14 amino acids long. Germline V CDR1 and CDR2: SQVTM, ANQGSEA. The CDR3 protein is CSVEGSGPSYEQYF.

The CDR3 loop reads CASSSDFPKETQYF. The rearrangement joins TRBV7-8 to TRBJ2-5; TCRdb's D gene call, TRBD2, goes unchecked for lack of DNA. CDR3 length equals 14 residues. Germline CDR1 and CDR2: SGHVS and FQNEAQ.

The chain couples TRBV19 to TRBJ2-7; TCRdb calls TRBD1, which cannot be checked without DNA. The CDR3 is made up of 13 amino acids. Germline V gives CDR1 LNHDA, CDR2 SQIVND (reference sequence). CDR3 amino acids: CASSITGGYEQYF.

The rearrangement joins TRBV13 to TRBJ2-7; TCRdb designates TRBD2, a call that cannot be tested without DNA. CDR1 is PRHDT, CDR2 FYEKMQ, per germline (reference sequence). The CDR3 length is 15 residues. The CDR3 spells CATSFLTGPSYEQYF.

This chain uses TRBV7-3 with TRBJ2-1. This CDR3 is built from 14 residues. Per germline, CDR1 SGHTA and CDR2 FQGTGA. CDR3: CASSQNNYYNEQFF.